This T cell receptor beta chain was captured in a study of blood T cells in healthy people across ages. Regarding the study as a whole: In long-lived donors, naive CD4+ cell counts and diversity exceeded those of aged donors.

Per the germline V gene, CDR1 is SGHRS and CDR2 is YFSETQ. V lost 4 bases and J 5 bases, leaving 9 bases between the germline ends. This CDR3 spans 12 amino acids. In the case of this clonotype: What it binds is not known.

The authors ran a second PCR of 7 to 11 cycles using a sample-barcoded 5' primer and a J-beta primer mix. One entry per CDR3 protein, called by TCRdb with MiXCR from the 5' RACE reads. The table includes about 930,000 distinct CDR3 sequences, 25% to 35% detected once. The amount of total RNA extracted per sample was at least 5.5 micrograms. This same sample was also taken into another study, of T cells of mothers and their children. That source reports: A few healthy Caucasian mothers, along with their six children, served as the donors. M1S, a second-PCR primer, added sample barcodes and 2-4 random nucleotides.

Sequencing was done on a sample of blood. This chain links TRBV5-1 with TRBJ1-1; D uncertain. The clonotype was recovered from a woman aged 40-49 years in good health. CDR3 protein: CASSIDGTEAFF. In DNA, the CDR3 is TGCGCCAGCAGCATTGATGGGACTGAAGCTTTCTTT.